The TCR beta chain described here comes from a study of blood T cell repertoires in COVID-19. Study-level information: Nucleic acid was either cDNA or gDNA, and it came from T cells, B-cell-depleted T cells, or PBMCs.

A few counts support this clone. Sequencing was performed with immunoSEQ multiplex PCR; in TCRdb, only in-frame clones are kept and a portion is missing. The sample consists of about 80,000 clones, about 85% of them appearing once. From germline, CDR1 is SQVTM and CDR2 ANQGSEA. The CDR3 runs 11 residues. V shed 4 bases and J shed 7 bases, with 11 bases lying between them. The sequenced sample was peripheral blood. This chain uses TRBV29-1 with TRBJ2-7; possibly TRBD2 for D (5 bases). This clonotype was obtained from a human donor in a cohort sampled during active COVID-19. This CDR3 is CSVGEAGEQYF. As DNA, the CDR3 is TGCAGCGTTGGAGAGGCGGGTGAGCAGTACTTC.